This TCR beta chain was observed in a study of control samples from healthy donors and cancer patients. The CDR3 contains 15 residues. Looked up from germline, CDR1 is LNHDA and CDR2 is SQIVND (reference sequence). Trimming removed 2 bases from V and 9 bases from J; junction bases left unmatched: 3. Clones were read by immunoSEQ multiplex PCR, and TCRdb kept only the in-frame ones, dropping some. The sample holds roughly 41,000 clones; roughly 94% are singletons and the top ten take approximately 24%. This chain connects TRBV19 to TRBJ2-1; 14 nucleotides match TRBD2. Source material: blood. This TCR was recovered from a man aged 55 to 70 in good health. CDR3 nucleotide sequence: TGTGCCAGTAGTATAAGCGGGACTAGCGGGGGTGAGCAGTTCTTC. Its translation is CASSISGTSGGEQFF.